The 7 T cell receptor beta chains below all came from one sample that was sequenced in a study of graft-versus-host responses after intestinal transplantation. TCRdb's table, derived via immunoSEQ multiplex PCR, lists solely in-frame clones and lacks some. The data show approximately 68,000 clones, with around 87% seen just once and about 4% held by the top ten. These receptors lack a known antigen. The input for sequencing was unstimulated CD8+ T cells sorted from spleen or lymph node cells, taken before transplant. These receptors came from a human donor who was the organ donor for an intestinal transplant.

The rearrangement uses TRBV2 and TRBJ2-5, with 9 bases aligning to TRBD2. CDR3 length: 14 amino acids. With V trimmed by 7 bases and J by 4 bases, 7 bases remained unmatched. Germline V lookup: CDR1 SNHLY, CDR2 FYNNEI. As DNA, the CDR3 is TGTGCCAGCACGGTGCGGGGGGGCCTAGAGACCCAGTACTTC. Translated, it gives CASTVRGGLETQYF.

The rearrangement links TRBV29-1 to TRBJ2-1; D not resolved. This CDR3 has 13 residues. The V gene's germline CDR1 is SQVTM and CDR2 ANQGSEA. The CDR3 reads CSHISGGHNEQFF. The CDR3 DNA reads TGCAGTCACATCAGTGGTGGCCACAATGAGCAGTTCTTC.

This chain connects TRBV2 to TRBJ1-5; possibly TRBD1 for D (6 bases). Per the germline V gene, CDR1 is SNHLY and CDR2 is FYNNEI. This CDR3 region has 13 residues. The V end lost 9 bases, the J end lost 2 bases, and 11 bases lay between the germline ends. CDR3: CASTGLGNQPQHF. The CDR3 DNA reads TGTGCCAGTACAGGGTTGGGCAATCAGCCCCAGCATTTT.

The rearrangement uses TRBV5-5 and TRBJ1-1; possibly TRBD1 for D (5 bases). Looked up from germline, CDR1 is SGHKS and CDR2 is YYEKEE (reference sequence). Trimming left V 4 bases short and J 6 bases short, with 13 bases between. The CDR3 consists of 13 residues. The DNA for the CDR3 is TGTGCCAGCAGCGAATTCGGGGGGTCTGAAGCTTTCTTT. Protein sequence: CASSEFGGSEAFF.

The chain is built from TRBV5-1 and TRBJ1-1; maybe TRBD1 (6 bases). This CDR3 has 15 amino acids. Trimming shortened V by 5 bases and J by 5 bases, and 19 bases separated the two germline ends. Germline CDR1 SGHRS, CDR2 YFSETQ. As DNA, the CDR3 is TGCGCCAGCAGTCATTACACAGGGACGGAGACTGAAGCTTTCTTT. The encoded protein is CASSHYTGTETEAFF.

This clone appeared a single time. The V call is TRBV5-1, the J call TRBJ2-5; 7 nucleotides line up with TRBD2. This CDR3 is built from 18 residues. V was pared by 3 bases and J by 1 base, with 15 bases of the junction left unmatched. The V gene's germline CDR1 is SGHRS and CDR2 YFSETQ. CDR3: CASSSPPVGRGVQETQYF. The CDR3 nucleotides are TGCGCCAGCAGCTCCCCCCCTGTAGGACGGGGGGTCCAAGAGACCCAGTACTTC. Variable domain in full (rest from reference TRBV5-1 and TRBJ2-5): KAGVTQTPRYLIKTRGQQVTLSCSPISGHRSVSWYQQTPGQGLQFLFEYFSETQRNKGNFPGRFSGRQFSNSRSEMNVSTLELGDSALYLCASSSPPVGRGVQETQYFGPGTRLLVL.

In regard to this clone: At one end, the junction sequence differs from germline, possibly due to a read error. The gene calls are TRBV9 and TRBJ2-3, with D possibly matching TRBD1 (6 bases). The germline V gene encodes CDR1 SGDLS and CDR2 YYNGEE. The CDR3 has 17 residues. In DNA form, the CDR3 reads TGTGCCAGCAGCCCGGACTCCGGGACACCAAGCATAGATACGCAGTATTTT. As protein: CASSPDSGTPSIDTQYF. The complete variable domain, with remaining parts taken from reference TRBV9 and TRBJ2-3, reads DSGVTQTPKHLITATGQRVTLRCSPRSGDLSVYWYQQSLDQGLQFLIQYYNGEERAKGNILERFSAQQFPDLHSELNLSSLELGDSALYFCASSPDSGTPSIDTQYFGPGTRLTVL.